Shown below are 21 T cell receptor beta chains from a single sample sequenced in a study of T cell responses to AZD1222 COVID-19 vaccine. Sequencing was performed with immunoSEQ multiplex PCR; in TCRdb, only in-frame clones are kept and a portion is missing. The sample lists fewer than 130,000 clones, roughly 87% occurring once. Sequencing was performed on peripheral blood, taken 28 days after the second AZD1222 dose. These receptors were obtained from an adult who received the AZD1222 COVID-19 vaccine.

This clone was detected once. This chain connects TRBV27 to TRBJ1-1; D perhaps matches TRBD1 (5 bases). Germline V gene data show CDR1 as MNHEY and CDR2 as SMNVEV (reference sequence). The CDR3 has 15 residues. V was pared by 8 bases and J by 0 bases, with 16 bases between. The CDR3 DNA sequence: TGTGCCAGCTGCCGCGGAGAGGGGCTGAACACTGAAGCTTTCTTT. Encoded protein: CASCRGEGLNTEAFF.

This clone was detected only once. This chain links TRBV5-1 with TRBJ1-2, with 9 bases identical to TRBD1. V lost 3 bases and J lost 6; bases outside the gene matches: 6. The CDR3 length is 14 residues. Germline values: CDR1 SGHRS, CDR2 YFSETQ. The CDR3 coding sequence is TGCGCCAGCAGCTCCGGACAGGGGTTCGATGGCTACACCTTC. It translates to CASSSGQGFDGYTF.

The gene calls are TRBV15 and TRBJ2-1; 9 bases align to TRBD2. Germline V gene data show CDR1 as LNHNV and CDR2 as YYDKDF (reference sequence). Trimming removed 5 bases from V and 4 bases from J; junction bases left unmatched: 6. The CDR3 length is 15 residues. The CDR3 DNA reads TGTGCCACCAGCCCGTTGACTAGCGGATACAATGAGCAGTTCTTC. Protein product: CATSPLTSGYNEQFF. The full variable domain, in which reference TRBV15 and TRBJ2-1 provide the parts outside the CDR3, is DAMVIQNPRYQVTQFGKPVTLSCSQTLNHNVMYWYQQKSSQAPKLLFHYYDKDFNNEADTPDNFQSRRPNTSFCFLDIRSPGLGDTAMYLCATSPLTSGYNEQFFGPGTRLTVL.

The V call is TRBV28, the J call TRBJ1-4, with 8 bases identical to TRBD1. With V trimmed by 9 bases and J by 7 bases, 7 bases remained unmatched. CDR3 length: 13 residues. From germline, CDR1 is MDHEN and CDR2 SYDVKM. Here the CDR3 DNA reads TGTGCCAGTAAGACAGGGGCGTTTGAAAAACTGTTTTTT. This gives the protein CASKTGAFEKLFF. The whole variable domain, remainder taken from reference TRBV28 and TRBJ1-4, is DVKVTQSSRYLVKRTGEKVFLECVQDMDHENMFWYRQDPGLGLRLIYFSYDVKMKEKGDIPEGYSVSREKKERFSLILESASTNQTSMYLCASKTGAFEKLFFGSGTQLSVL.

The chain combines TRBV6-5 with TRBJ1-1; D not resolved. The CDR3 runs 13 residues. The germline V gene encodes CDR1 MNHEY and CDR2 SVGAGI. Deletions cut 6 bases from V and 1 base from J, with 9 bases between. The CDR3 sequence is CASRWTGNTEAFF. The CDR3 DNA reads TGTGCCAGCAGGTGGACGGGGAACACTGAAGCTTTCTTT.

The rearrangement uses TRBV18 and TRBJ1-4; unclear D gene. CDR1 and CDR2 (germline): KGHSH, LQKENI. The CDR3 sequence is 15 residues long. Trimming stripped 6 bases from V and 5 bases from J, with 16 bases between. DNA for the CDR3: TGTGCCAGCTCCCCTGACGGACTACAAAATGAAAAACTGTTTTTT. This encodes CASSPDGLQNEKLFF.

The chain links TRBV24-1 to TRBJ1-2; D gene ambiguous. The germline V gene encodes CDR1 KGHDR and CDR2 SFDVKD. The CDR3 totals 11 residues. Trimming left V 4 bases short and J 10 bases short, with 9 bases between. The CDR3 is CATSEGFVYTF. The DNA of the CDR3 is TGTGCCACCAGTGAGGGTTTTGTCTACACCTTC.

This clone was detected only once. The chain has TRBV2 and TRBJ2-7; 9 bases match TRBD2. Trimming took 4 bases from V and 6 from J; bases not matched to a gene: 10. Germline V CDR1 and CDR2: SNHLY, FYNNEI. This CDR3 is built from 15 residues. CDR3 sequence: CASSGWGSGSAEQYF. In DNA form, the CDR3 reads TGTGCCAGCAGTGGATGGGGTAGCGGGAGCGCCGAGCAGTACTTC.

The CDR3 DNA reads TGTGCCAGCAGCCTGTCGGCGAGGGGCTACACCTTC. As protein: CASSLSARGYTF. The J gene is TRBJ1-2, the V gene TRBV3-1 (or the pseudogene TRBV3-2), with D hard to call. The germline V gene has CDR1 LGHDT and CDR2 YNNKEL (reference sequence). The CDR3 has 12 residues. The V gene lost 4 bases and the J gene lost 8 bases, with 11 bases spanning the gap.

Of note for this clone: At one boundary the junction diverges from the germline segment, which might be a read error. J is TRBJ2-3 and V is TRBV7-7; D is tentatively TRBD1 or TRBD2 (5 bases each). The germline CDR1 and CDR2 sequences are SSHAT and FNYEAQ (reference sequence). The CDR3 length is 15 residues. The CDR3 sequence: CASSRTGASTDTQYF. The CDR3 region has the DNA TGTGCTAGCAGCCGCACCGGGGCCAGCACAGATACGCAGTATTTT.

The genes are TRBV19 and TRBJ1-4, with D possibly being TRBD1 (6 bases). Germline loops: CDR1 LNHDA, CDR2 SQIVND (reference sequence). V lost 7 bases and J lost 5, with 14 bases in between. The CDR3 is 14 residues long. The CDR3 loop is CASKVQGQNEKLFF. The CDR3 DNA is TGTGCCAGTAAGGTACAGGGCCAAAATGAAAAACTGTTTTTT.

In regard to this clone: The junction and the germline gene differ at one end; a read error may be behind it. The chain is built from TRBV7-7 and TRBJ1-6, with a weak D call TRBD1 (5 bases). Germline V gene data show CDR1 as SSHAT and CDR2 as FNYEAQ (reference sequence). This CDR3 has 16 amino acids. In DNA form, the CDR3 reads TGTGCTAGCAGCCAACATTGGGACGTCTATAATTCACCCCTCCACTTT. Its protein product is CASSQHWDVYNSPLHF.

The gene calls are TRBV7-3 and TRBJ1-1; 10 bases line up with TRBD1. Germline V gene data show CDR1 as SGHTA and CDR2 as FQGTGA. The length of the CDR3 is 14 residues. J was trimmed by 7 bases and V by 6 bases; bases with no gene match: 8. The CDR3: CASSLGQGYGEAFF. DNA for the CDR3: TGTGCCAGCAGTTTGGGACAGGGGTACGGTGAAGCTTTCTTT.

This clone was counted once. This chain connects TRBV2 to TRBJ1-6, with TRBD1 matching over 8 bases. J gave up 5 bases and V 5 bases, and 5 bases lay outside the gene matches. Germline values: CDR1 SNHLY, CDR2 FYNNEI. The CDR3 runs 15 residues. The CDR3 coding sequence is TGTGCCAGCAGTCCGAGACAGGGGAATAATTCACCCCTCCACTTT. It encodes CASSPRQGNNSPLHF.

The rearrangement joins TRBV28 to TRBJ2-7; D is ambiguous. Trimming pared 10 bases from V and 3 bases from J, leaving 13 bases between. The CDR3 runs to 12 residues. From germline, CDR1 is MDHEN and CDR2 SYDVKM. CDR3 amino acids: CATYDKLYEQYF. The CDR3 region has the DNA TGTGCCACCTATGACAAGCTCTACGAGCAGTACTTC. The full variable domain, in which reference TRBV28 and TRBJ2-7 provide the parts outside the CDR3, is DVKVTQSSRYLVKRTGEKVFLECVQDMDHENMFWYRQDPGLGLRLIYFSYDVKMKEKGDIPEGYSVSREKKERFSLILESASTNQTSMYLCATYDKLYEQYFGPGTRLTVT.

This chain joins TRBV5-3 and TRBJ2-1; TRBD1 or TRBD2 may be the D gene (6 bases each). TRBV5-3 is an ORF, with its function uncertain. Trimming stripped 1 base from V and 5 bases from J, with 16 bases between. This CDR3 region has 16 residues. CDR3 coding DNA: TGTGCCAGAAGCTTGCCTAGCGAGGGGGTGGACAATGAGCAGTTCTTC. Its protein is CARSLPSEGVDNEQFF.

The rearrangement uses TRBV5-1 and TRBJ1-6; TRBD1 agrees at 7 bases. The germline V gene encodes CDR1 SGHRS and CDR2 YFSETQ. After removal of 3 bases from V and 6 bases from J, the junction contained 6 bases not matched to a gene. The length of the CDR3 is 15 residues. CDR3 bases: TGCGCCAGCAGCTCGGACAGGACCGCTAATTCACCCCTCCACTTT. Its protein product is CASSSDRTANSPLHF. Based on the CDR3 plus reference TRBV5-1 and TRBJ1-6, the full variable domain is KAGVTQTPRYLIKTRGQQVTLSCSPISGHRSVSWYQQTPGQGLQFLFEYFSETQRNKGNFPGRFSGRQFSNSRSEMNVSTLELGDSALYLCASSSDRTANSPLHFGNGTRLTVT.

J is TRBJ2-6 and V is TRBV28, with TRBD1 matching over 10 bases. There are 22 residues in the CDR3. Germline V lookup: CDR1 MDHEN, CDR2 SYDVKM. Unmatched junction bases numbered 18, after V lost 4 bases and J lost 0 bases. The CDR3 region has the DNA TGTGCCAGCAGTTCCACGATCATAAATTGGACAGGGGGAAACTCTGGGGCCAACGTCCTGACTTTC. The encoded protein is CASSSTIINWTGGNSGANVLTF.

Only one count was recorded for this clone. This rearrangement joins TRBV18 to TRBJ1-2; TRBD1 is a possible D gene (6 bases). Trimming took 1 base from V and 7 from J, leaving 10 bases between them. The CDR3 has 13 residues. Per germline, CDR1 KGHSH and CDR2 LQKENI. CDR3 loop: CASSPLGQSGYTF. The DNA of the CDR3 is TGTGCCAGCTCACCACTCGGACAGTCTGGCTACACCTTC.

The chain recombines TRBV2 with TRBJ2-1; D possibly matches TRBD1 or TRBD2 (7 bases each). Germline lookup yields CDR1 SNHLY and CDR2 FYNNEI. The CDR3 contains 13 residues. V shed 6 bases and J shed 5 bases, with 11 bases lying between them. The CDR3 DNA sequence: TGTGCCAGCAGGGGAGGGACAGACAATGAGCAGTTCTTC. The encoded protein is CASRGGTDNEQFF.

The chain is built from TRBV28 and TRBJ2-7; no reliable D call. The CDR3 extends over 11 amino acids. Trimming removed 10 bases at V and 3 bases at J, with 10 bases between. Germline V CDR1 and CDR2: MDHEN, SYDVKM. In DNA, the CDR3 is TGTGCCACTACACGGCTCTACGAGCAGTACTTC. This encodes CATTRLYEQYF.